This TCR beta chain is from a study of blood T cell repertoires in COVID-19. Whole-study context: The samples span acute and convalescent COVID-19 from the United States, Italy and Spain. PBMCs, B-cell-depleted T cells, or T cells provided the cDNA or gDNA that made up the material.

Original handling: Quantification of nucleated cells was approximated via reference gene primer amplification. Generated by immunoSEQ multiplex PCR, the TCRdb table keeps only in-frame clones and is missing some. The V and J calls and clone size were taken over from that table, and D and trimming were inferred from the DNA. The sample has 150,000 to 180,000 clones; more than 80% are singletons. Trimming removed 6 bases from V and 6 bases from J, with 17 bases in between. The CDR3 has 14 amino acids. CDR1 is LNHDA, CDR2 SQIVND, per germline (reference sequence). This TCR came from a woman aged 40 to 49 with acute or convalescent COVID-19. This rearrangement joins TRBV19 to TRBJ1-1; tentatively, D is TRBD1 (5 bases). The sequenced sample consisted of peripheral blood. The CDR3 loop is CASRLLAQGAEAFF. In nucleotides, the CDR3 is TGTGCCAGTAGGCTTCTTGCGCAGGGCGCTGAAGCTTTCTTT.